This T cell receptor beta chain was recorded in a study of blood T cell repertoires in COVID-19. Across the study: Nucleic acid was either cDNA or gDNA, and it came from T cells, B-cell-depleted T cells, or PBMCs.

Recruitment covered 20 to 25 US areas and drew participants whose ages spanned roughly 18 to 100 years. For recovered donors of Cohort 3, there were two negative PCRs, clearance, or symptom resolution. Authors' processing steps: Estimation of nucleated cell counts was performed using reference gene primer amplification. The assay was immunoSEQ multiplex PCR, and TCRdb's table has in-frame clones only and misses some. The D gene and trimming were derived from the DNA, and the V and J assignments and clone size from that table. The repertoire holds 150,000 or so clones, with more than 85% as singletons. V gave up 9 bases and J gave up 5 bases; unmatched junction bases: 6. There are 14 residues in the CDR3. Germline V gene lookup returns CDR1 KGHDR and CDR2 SFDVKD.

The sample consisted of PBMCs or T cells enriched from blood (not recorded which). The origin of this receptor is a woman aged 45-60 years who had recovered from COVID-19. The rearrangement joins TRBV24-1 to TRBJ2-3; 11 nucleotides line up with TRBD1. CDR3 region: CATAGTGGKDTQYF. The CDR3 DNA reads as TGTGCCACCGCCGGGACAGGGGGAAAAGATACGCAGTATTTT.